Shown below are 3 T cell receptor beta chains from a single sample sequenced in a study of blood T cell repertoires in COVID-19. Profiling relied on immunoSEQ multiplex PCR, and the TCRdb table lists in-frame clones only, not all of them. The sample has around 260,000 clones; over 65% are singletons. The sequencing sample was made of peripheral blood. The receptors shown here come from a man between 60 and 75 years old who had recovered from COVID-19.

The rearrangement joins TRBV30 to TRBJ1-3; possible D gene TRBD1, 6 bases. The CDR3 runs 13 residues. CDR1 GTSNPN and CDR2 SVGIG come from the germline V gene (reference sequence). V was clipped by 5 bases and J by 1 base, with 9 bases between them. The CDR3 reads CAWAGVSGNTIYF. The DNA for the CDR3 is TGTGCCTGGGCAGGGGTGTCTGGAAACACCATATATTTT.

V is TRBV6-5 and J is TRBJ2-1; 8 nucleotides line up with TRBD1. Germline V gene lookup returns CDR1 MNHEY and CDR2 SVGAGI. This CDR3 has 16 residues. The V segment lost 0 bases and the J segment 4 bases; nucleotides outside the gene matches: 5. The CDR3 is CASSYSRQGIYNEQFF. In DNA, the CDR3 is TGTGCCAGCAGTTACTCGAGACAGGGGATTTACAATGAGCAGTTCTTC.

This clone came up a few times. V is TRBV5-4 and J is TRBJ1-2, with a tentative D call TRBD1 (5 bases). This CDR3 is 13 amino acids long. V lost 5 bases and J 3 bases, leaving 11 bases between the germline ends. Germline V CDR1 and CDR2: SGHNT, YYREEE (reference sequence). The DNA of the CDR3 is TGTGCCAGCAGTACAGGATCGGACTATGGCTACACCTTC. Its translation is CASSTGSDYGYTF.